The clone carrying this T cell receptor beta chain came up many times. Ahead of any ophthalmopathy symptoms, the blood sample was obtained at the first diagnosis of hyperthyroidism. CDR1 KGHDR and CDR2 SFDVKD come from the germline V gene. V was pared by 10 bases and J by 6 bases, with 5 bases of the junction left unmatched. The CDR3 consists of 12 residues. Amplified TCR beta CDR3 regions derived from RNA transcripts. The study used the HTBI primer set for a first-round RT-PCR of the TCR CDR3. TCRdb reprocessed the multiplex PCR reads via MiXCR and lists one record per CDR3 protein. The sample carries 130,000 to 150,000 distinct CDR3 sequences, approximately 24% recorded once. The sample originates from a study of T cells in Graves' hyperthyroidism and ophthalmopathy.

The clonotype comes from a woman aged 50 to 60 with Graves' hyperthyroidism that later progressed to Graves' ophthalmopathy. This chain links TRBV24-1 with TRBJ2-7; 10 nucleotides align to TRBD1. Source material: blood. As DNA, the CDR3 is TGTGCCACGTCCCGGGACAGGGGCGAGCAGTACTTC. It translates to CATSRDRGEQYF.